This T cell receptor beta chain was sequenced for a study of breast tumors, draining lymph nodes, adjacent tissues. Study-level results: That most tumor T cells come from lymph nodes remained unproven.

By sample fraction, this clonotype is medium-sized. Its matching antigen is unknown. Each CDR3 protein gets one entry after TCRdb re-called the multiplex PCR reads with MiXCR. Among about 21,000 distinct CDR3 sequences listed, around 33% were seen once. This CDR3 spans 14 amino acids. Trimming shortened V by 1 base and J by 9 bases, and 13 bases separated the two germline ends. Germline lookup yields CDR1 LGHDT and CDR2 YNNKEL (reference sequence). The genes are TRBV3-1 and TRBJ2-1, with a weak D call TRBD1 (6 bases). This TCR was recovered from a female donor with breast cancer. Some clones in this sample may be carry-over from other donors' samples. Sequencing was done on a sample of breast tumor tissue. CDR3 sequence: CASSQGLQGAEQFF. CDR3 DNA sequence: TGTGCCAGCAGCCAAGGATTACAGGGTGCTGAGCAGTTCTTC.